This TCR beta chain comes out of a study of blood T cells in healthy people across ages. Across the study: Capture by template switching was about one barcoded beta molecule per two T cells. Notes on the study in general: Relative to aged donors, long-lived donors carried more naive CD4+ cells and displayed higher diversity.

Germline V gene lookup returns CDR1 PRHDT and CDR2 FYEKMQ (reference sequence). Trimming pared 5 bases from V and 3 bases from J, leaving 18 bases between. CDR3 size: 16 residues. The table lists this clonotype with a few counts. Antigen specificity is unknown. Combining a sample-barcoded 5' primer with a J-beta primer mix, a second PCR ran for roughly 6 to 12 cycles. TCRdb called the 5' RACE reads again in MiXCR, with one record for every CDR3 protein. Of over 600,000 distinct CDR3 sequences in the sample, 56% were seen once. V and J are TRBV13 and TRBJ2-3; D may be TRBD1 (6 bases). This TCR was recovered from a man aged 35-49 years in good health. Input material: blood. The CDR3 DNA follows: TGTGCCAGCAGCGTTCGGACAGACCACGGGACAGATACGCAGTATTTT. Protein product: CASSVRTDHGTDTQYF.